The present T cell receptor beta chain was sequenced within a study of identical twins (dated by TCRdb to about 2016). For the study in its entirety: To test whether fetal clonotypes persist, this study deep-sequenced TCR alpha and beta repertoires from monozygotic twins, from unrelated adults of various ages, and from cord blood. To rule out contamination, replicate twin experiments were performed at different times with different library preparation protocols. What the research found in general, with its limitations: Recombination models systematically underestimated out-of-frame TCR alpha sharing in monozygotic twins but agreed with sharing between unrelated individuals. Compared with coincidental sharing between unrelated individuals, out-of-frame TCR alpha sequences shared between twins had an excess of sequences with low generation probability. Because the same donors could not be followed over many years, conclusions were based on cross-sectional statistical analysis. Abundant cord blood beta clonotypes had fewer insertions, young adult naive repertoires showed a similar but weaker trend, and memory repertoires showed no such trend. In beta out-of-frame sequences, excess twin sharing was weaker, because having fewer shared sequences lowered the signal-to-noise ratio. Invariant T cells such as MAIT and iNKT could partly confound zero-insertion analyses, although diverse VJ usage argued against such confounding for most clonotypes.

Concerning this clonotype itself: Its antigen is still unknown. No base quality information exists; no much larger clone differs at one position.

Library prep was done by 5' RACE. TCRdb shows the sequencer as Illumina HiSeq 2000. A universal primer binding site was added through template switching, and the final cDNA carried a unique molecular identifier so that TCR cDNA molecules could be counted accurately. First-strand cDNA for TCR alpha and beta chains was synthesized from specific primers in the conserved constant-segment region. To control for contamination, every cDNA library carried two barcodes: a SMART-Mk sample barcode plus Illumina barcodes. TruSeq adapter sequences and Illumina sample barcodes were added in two successive PCR steps. Sequencing of the TCR alpha and beta cDNA libraries was done on the Illumina HiSeq platform using custom primers. Concerning the study's data processing: MiGEC was used to process raw reads and extract unique molecular identifiers, and MiXCR was used to find CDR3 positions. For each individual, recombination models were inferred using an EM algorithm with the repgenHMM and IGoR tools. Shared clonotype analysis was performed with the tcR package in R, normalizing sharing by the product of cloneset sizes. To study raw recombination without the effects of thymic and clonal selection, out-of-frame nonproductive sequences were analyzed. TCRdb trimmed public reads at Q25 via fastp, called clones via MiXCR and kept in-frame beta chains. Under each unique CDR3 protein, matching rows form one entry showing the most common genes and DNA. The authors' filters were not applied to this entry. Within this sample are hundreds of thousands of distinct CDR3 sequences, with around 6.6% of them counted one time only. The ten largest clones capture under 4% of the sample.

Every donor was a healthy Caucasian. Three pairs of female monozygotic twins, all aged roughly 18 to 29 years, made up the twin cohort. Using Miltenyi CD45RO+ enrichment and human naive T-cell isolation kits, memory (CD45RO+) and naive T cells were isolated from PBMC. Trimming removed 8 bases from V and 7 bases from J, leaving 20 bases between the germline ends. Per the germline V gene, ENHRY is the CDR1 and SYGVKD is the CDR2. Taken from cysteine to phenylalanine, the CDR3 has 14 residues. The CDR3 DNA has 42 bases and is translated from base 1. The same specimen was also included in a second study, on yellow fever vaccine responses in identical twins. The second paper states: According to the authors, in identical twins the way T cells responded to vaccination appeared partly convergent and partly personalized. In identical twins, the study followed T cell clones that responded to the vaccine with precision.

Input material: memory (CD45RO+) T cells sorted from blood. Taken with the paper, the label for cell subset or site translates to: CD45RO+ enriched T cells. The sequence derives from a woman aged 18-29 years in good health. Rearrangement joined TRBV10-3 to TRBJ1-2; no D gene call is confident. This receptor carries the CDR3 CAILETMGIIGYTF. The sequenced DNA is TGTGCCATCCTCGAGACAATGGGGATAATTGGCTACACCTTC.